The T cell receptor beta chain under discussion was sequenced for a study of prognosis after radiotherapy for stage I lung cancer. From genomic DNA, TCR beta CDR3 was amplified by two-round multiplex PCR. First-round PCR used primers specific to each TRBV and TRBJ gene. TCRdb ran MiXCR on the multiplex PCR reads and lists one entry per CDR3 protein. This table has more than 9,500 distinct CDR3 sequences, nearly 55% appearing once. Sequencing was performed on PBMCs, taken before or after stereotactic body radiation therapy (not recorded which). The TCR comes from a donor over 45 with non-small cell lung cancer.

The CDR3 reads CASSSIGVAKNIQYF. Here the CDR3 DNA reads TGTGCCAGCAGCAGTATAGGGGTGGCCAAAAACATTCAGTACTTC. V is TRBV6-2 or TRBV6-3 and J is TRBJ2-4; a possible D gene is TRBD1 (5 bases). V was cut by 6 bases and J by 1 base, with 13 bases left in between. Germline V lookup: CDR1 MNHEY, CDR2 SVGEGT. CDR3 size: 15 residues.